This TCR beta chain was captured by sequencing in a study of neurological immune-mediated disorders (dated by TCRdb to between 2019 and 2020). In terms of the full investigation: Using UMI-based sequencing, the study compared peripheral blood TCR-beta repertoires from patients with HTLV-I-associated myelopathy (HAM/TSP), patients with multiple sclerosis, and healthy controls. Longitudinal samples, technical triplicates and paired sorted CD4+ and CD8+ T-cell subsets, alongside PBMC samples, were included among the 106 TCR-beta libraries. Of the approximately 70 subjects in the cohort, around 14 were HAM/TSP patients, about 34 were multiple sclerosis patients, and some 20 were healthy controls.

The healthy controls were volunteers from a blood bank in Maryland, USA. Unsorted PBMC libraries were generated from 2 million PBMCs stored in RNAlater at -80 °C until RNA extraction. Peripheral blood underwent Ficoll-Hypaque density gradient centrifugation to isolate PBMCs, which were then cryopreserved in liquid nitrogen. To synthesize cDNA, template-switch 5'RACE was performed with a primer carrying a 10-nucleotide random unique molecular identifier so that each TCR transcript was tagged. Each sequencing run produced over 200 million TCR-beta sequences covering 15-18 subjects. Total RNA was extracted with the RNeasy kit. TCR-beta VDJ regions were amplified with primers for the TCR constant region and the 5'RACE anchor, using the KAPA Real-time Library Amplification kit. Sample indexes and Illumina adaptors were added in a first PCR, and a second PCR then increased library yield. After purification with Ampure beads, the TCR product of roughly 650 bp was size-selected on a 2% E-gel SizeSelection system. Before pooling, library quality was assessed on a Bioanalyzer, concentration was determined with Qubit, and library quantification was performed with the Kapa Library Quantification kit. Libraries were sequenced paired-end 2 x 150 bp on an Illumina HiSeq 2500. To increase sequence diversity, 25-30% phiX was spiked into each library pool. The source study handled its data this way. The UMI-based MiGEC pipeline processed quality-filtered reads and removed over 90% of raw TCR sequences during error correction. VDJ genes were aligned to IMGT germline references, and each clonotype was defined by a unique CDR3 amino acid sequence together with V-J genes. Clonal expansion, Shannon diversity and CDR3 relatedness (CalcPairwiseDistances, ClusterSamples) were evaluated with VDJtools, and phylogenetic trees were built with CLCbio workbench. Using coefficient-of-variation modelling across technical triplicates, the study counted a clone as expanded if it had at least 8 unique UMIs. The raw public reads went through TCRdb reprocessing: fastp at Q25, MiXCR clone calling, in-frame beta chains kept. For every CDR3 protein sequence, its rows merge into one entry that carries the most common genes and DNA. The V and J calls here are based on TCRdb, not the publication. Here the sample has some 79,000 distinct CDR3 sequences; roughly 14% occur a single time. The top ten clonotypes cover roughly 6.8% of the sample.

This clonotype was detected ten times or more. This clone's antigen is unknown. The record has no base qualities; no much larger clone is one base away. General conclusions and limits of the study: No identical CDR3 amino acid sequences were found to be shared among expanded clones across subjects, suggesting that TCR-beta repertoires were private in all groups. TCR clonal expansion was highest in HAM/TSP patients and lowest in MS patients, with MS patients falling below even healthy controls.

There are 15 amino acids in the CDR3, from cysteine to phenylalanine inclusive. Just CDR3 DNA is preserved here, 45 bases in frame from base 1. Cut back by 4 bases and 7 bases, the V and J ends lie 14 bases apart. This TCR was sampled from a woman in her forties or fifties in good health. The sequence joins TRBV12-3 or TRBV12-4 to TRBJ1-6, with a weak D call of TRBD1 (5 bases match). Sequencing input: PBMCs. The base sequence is TGTGCCAGCAGTTACAGGAGCAGAATAAATTCACCCCTCCACTTT. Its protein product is CASSYRSRINSPLHF.